This TCR beta chain was captured in a study of molecular identifiers for immune sequencing clone quantification. Overall study findings and caveats: A single cell's spiked Jurkat TCR RNA was reportedly detectable among under 1.1 million naive cells.

Sorting was used to obtain naive CD8 T cells (CD8+CD4-CCR7+CD45RA+). In TCRdb, the PCR reads were re-called with MiXCR into one record per CDR3 protein. The repertoire holds 35,000 to 45,000 distinct CDR3 sequences, with approximately 17% as singletons. The sample holds many counts of this clonotype. Its target is not known. The TCR originated in a human donor in good health. Some libraries in this study had Jurkat cell RNA spiked in. Sequenced material: naive CD8+ T cells from blood, with Jurkat cell RNA spiked in. Stated subset: FACS-sorted CD8+CD4-CCR7+CD45RA+ naive T cells.

CDR3 bases: TGTGCCAGCAGCCCAATAGCGGGAGTTATGTACGAGCAGTACTTC. It specifies CASSPIAGVMYEQYF. The V call is TRBV7-2, the J call TRBJ2-7, with 9 bases matching TRBD2. CDR1 is SGHTA and CDR2 is FQGNSA in the germline V gene. With 5 bases clipped from V and 4 bases from J, the junction kept 9 bases outside the gene matches. The CDR3 has 15 residues.